Below, one T cell receptor (beta chain) is given with its context. This sample stems from a study of technical replicates of blood from a handful of donors. Measured with immunoSEQ multiplex PCR; TCRdb has only the in-frame clones, and not every one. The table has 50,000 to 70,000 clones, 90% to 95% seen once. This CDR3 is 15 amino acids long. The germline V and J ends were trimmed by 4 bases and 6 bases, with 16 bases remaining between them. Germline V gene sequence: CDR1 KGHSH, CDR2 LQKENI. Sequences were obtained from PBMCs. This sequence joins TRBV18 and TRBJ2-1; TRBD2 is a possible D gene (6 bases). The sequence was collected from a human donor in good health. Some clones in this sample may be carry-over from other donors' samples. CDR3: CASSRSAGSPNEQFF. Written as DNA, the CDR3 is TGTGCCAGCTCACGCTCGGCGGGGAGCCCCAATGAGCAGTTCTTC.